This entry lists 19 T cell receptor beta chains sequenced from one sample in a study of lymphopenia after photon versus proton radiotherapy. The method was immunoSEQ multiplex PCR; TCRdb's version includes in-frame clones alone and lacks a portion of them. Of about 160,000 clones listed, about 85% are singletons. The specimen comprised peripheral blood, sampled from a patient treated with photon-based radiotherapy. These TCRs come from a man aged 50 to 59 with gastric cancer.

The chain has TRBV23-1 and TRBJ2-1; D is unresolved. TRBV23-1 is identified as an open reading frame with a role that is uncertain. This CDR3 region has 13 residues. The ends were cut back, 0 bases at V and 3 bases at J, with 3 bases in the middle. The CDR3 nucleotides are TGCGCCAGCAGTCAATCGATCTACAATGAGCAGTTCTTC. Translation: CASSQSIYNEQFF.

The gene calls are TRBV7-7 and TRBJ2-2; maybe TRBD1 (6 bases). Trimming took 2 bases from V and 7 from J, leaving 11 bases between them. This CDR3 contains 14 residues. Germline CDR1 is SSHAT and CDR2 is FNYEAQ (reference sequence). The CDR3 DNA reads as TGTGCCAGCAGCTTACGCCCAGGGGACGGGGAGCTGTTTTTT. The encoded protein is CASSLRPGDGELFF.

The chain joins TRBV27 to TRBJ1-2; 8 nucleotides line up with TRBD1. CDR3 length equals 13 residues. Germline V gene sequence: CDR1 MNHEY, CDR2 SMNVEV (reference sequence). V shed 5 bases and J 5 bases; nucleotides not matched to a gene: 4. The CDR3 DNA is TGTGCCAGCAGTCCGACAGGGGCATATGGCTACACCTTC. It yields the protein CASSPTGAYGYTF.

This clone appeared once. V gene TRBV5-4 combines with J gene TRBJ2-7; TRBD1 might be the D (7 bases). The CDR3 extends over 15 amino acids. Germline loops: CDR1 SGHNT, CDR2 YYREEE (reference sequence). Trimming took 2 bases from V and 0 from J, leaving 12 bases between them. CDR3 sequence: CASSLQGTSSYEQYF. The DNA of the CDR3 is TGTGCCAGCAGCTTACAGGGGACTTCCTCCTACGAGCAGTACTTC.

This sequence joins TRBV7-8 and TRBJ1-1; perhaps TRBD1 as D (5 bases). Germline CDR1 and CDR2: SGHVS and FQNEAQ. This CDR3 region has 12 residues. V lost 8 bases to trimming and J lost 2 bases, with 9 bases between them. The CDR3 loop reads CASGDANTEAFF. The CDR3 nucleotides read TGTGCCAGCGGGGACGCCAACACTGAAGCTTTCTTT.

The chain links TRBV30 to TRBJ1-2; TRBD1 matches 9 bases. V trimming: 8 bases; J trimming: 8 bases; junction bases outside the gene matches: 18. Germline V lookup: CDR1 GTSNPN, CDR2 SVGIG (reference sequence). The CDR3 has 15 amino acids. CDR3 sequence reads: CARSGQGGSGGGYTF. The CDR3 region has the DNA TGTGCCCGGTCGGGACAGGGCGGGAGTGGGGGAGGCTACACCTTC. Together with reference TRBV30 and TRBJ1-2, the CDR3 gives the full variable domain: SQTIHQWPATLVQPVGSPLSLECTVEGTSNPNLYWYRQAAGRGLQLLFYSVGIGQISSEVPQNLSASRPQDRQFILSSKKLLLSDSGFYLCARSGQGGSGGGYTFGSGTRLTVV.

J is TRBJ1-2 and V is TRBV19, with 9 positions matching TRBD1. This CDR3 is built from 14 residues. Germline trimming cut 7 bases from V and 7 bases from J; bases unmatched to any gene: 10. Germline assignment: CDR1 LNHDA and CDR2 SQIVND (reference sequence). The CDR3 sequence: CASNPRDRVGGYTF. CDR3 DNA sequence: TGTGCCAGTAACCCTCGGGACAGGGTCGGTGGCTACACCTTC.

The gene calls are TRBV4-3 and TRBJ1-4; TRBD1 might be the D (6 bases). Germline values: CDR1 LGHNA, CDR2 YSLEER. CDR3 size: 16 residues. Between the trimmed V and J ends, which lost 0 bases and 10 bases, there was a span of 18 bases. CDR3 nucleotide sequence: TGCGCCAGCAGCCAAGATTTGGTGGGAGGGGGGGCAAAACTGTTTTTT. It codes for CASSQDLVGGGAKLFF.

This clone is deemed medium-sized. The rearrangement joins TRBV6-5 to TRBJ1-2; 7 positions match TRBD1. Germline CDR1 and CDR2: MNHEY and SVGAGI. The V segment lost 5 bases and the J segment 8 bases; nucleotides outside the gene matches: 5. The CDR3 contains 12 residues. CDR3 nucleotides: TGTGCCAGCAGTCCCACAGGGGACGGCTACACCTTC. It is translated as CASSPTGDGYTF.

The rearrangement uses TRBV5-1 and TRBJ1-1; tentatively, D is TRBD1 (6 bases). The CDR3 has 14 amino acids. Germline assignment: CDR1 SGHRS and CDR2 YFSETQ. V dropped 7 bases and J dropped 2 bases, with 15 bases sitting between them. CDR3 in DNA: TGCGCCAGCTTGGGGGCCGGTCCCAACACTGAAGCTTTCTTT. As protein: CASLGAGPNTEAFF.

The CDR3 DNA reads TGTGCCAGCAGCGTAGACAGCACCTACGAGCAGTACTTC. As protein: CASSVDSTYEQYF. The genes are TRBV9 and TRBJ2-7; D is undetermined. The germline V gene has CDR1 SGDLS and CDR2 YYNGEE. The V and J ends lost 0 bases and 2 bases respectively, with 6 bases between them. There are 13 residues in the CDR3.

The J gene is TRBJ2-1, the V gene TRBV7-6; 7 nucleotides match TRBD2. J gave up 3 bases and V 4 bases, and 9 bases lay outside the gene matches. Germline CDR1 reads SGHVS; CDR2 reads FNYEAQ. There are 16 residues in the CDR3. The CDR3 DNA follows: TGTGCCAGCAGCTCAGGCGGCGGGAGCGTCTACAATGAGCAGTTCTTC. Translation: CASSSGGGSVYNEQFF.

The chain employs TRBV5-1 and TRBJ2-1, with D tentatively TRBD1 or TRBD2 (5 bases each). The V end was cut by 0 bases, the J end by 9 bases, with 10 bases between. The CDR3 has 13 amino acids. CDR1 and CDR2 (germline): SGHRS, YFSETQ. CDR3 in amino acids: CASSLDGGLEQFF. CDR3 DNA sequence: TGCGCCAGCAGCTTGGATGGGGGTCTTGAGCAGTTCTTC.

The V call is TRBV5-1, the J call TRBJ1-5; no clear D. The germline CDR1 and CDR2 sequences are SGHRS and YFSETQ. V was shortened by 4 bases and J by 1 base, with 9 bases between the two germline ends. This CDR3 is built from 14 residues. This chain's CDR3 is CASSPTGSNQPQHF. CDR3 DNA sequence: TGCGCCAGCAGCCCGACGGGAAGCAATCAGCCCCAGCATTTT.

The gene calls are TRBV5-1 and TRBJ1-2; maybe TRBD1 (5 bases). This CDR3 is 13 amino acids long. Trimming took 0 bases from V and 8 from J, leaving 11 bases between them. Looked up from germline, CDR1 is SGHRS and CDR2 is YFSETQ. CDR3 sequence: CASSLVEGSGYTF. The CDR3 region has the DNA TGCGCCAGCAGCTTGGTGGAGGGGTCCGGCTACACCTTC. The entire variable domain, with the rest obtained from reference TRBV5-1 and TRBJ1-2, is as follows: KAGVTQTPRYLIKTRGQQVTLSCSPISGHRSVSWYQQTPGQGLQFLFEYFSETQRNKGNFPGRFSGRQFSNSRSEMNVSTLELGDSALYLCASSLVEGSGYTFGSGTRLTVV.

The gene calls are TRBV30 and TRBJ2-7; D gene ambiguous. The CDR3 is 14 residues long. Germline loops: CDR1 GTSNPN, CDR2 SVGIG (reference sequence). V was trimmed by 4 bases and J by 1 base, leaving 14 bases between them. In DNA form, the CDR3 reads TGTGCCTGGACGCCCTATCAGGTTTCCTACGAGCAGTACTTC. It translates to CAWTPYQVSYEQYF.

The CDR3 nucleotides are TGTGCCAGCTCGGCTAGCGGGAGGATCTCAGATACGCAGTATTTT. The encoded protein is CASSASGRISDTQYF. The chain carries TRBV28 and TRBJ2-3; 11 bases are shared with TRBD2. Unmatched junction bases numbered 8, after V lost 8 bases and J lost 4 bases. Looked up from germline, CDR1 is MDHEN and CDR2 is SYDVKM. The CDR3 loop spans 15 amino acids.

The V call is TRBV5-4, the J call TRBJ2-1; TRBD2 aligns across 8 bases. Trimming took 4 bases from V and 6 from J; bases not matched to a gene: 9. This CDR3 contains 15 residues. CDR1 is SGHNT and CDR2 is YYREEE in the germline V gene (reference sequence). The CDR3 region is CASSPGTRRPNEQFF. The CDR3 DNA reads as TGTGCCAGCAGCCCGGGGACTAGACGTCCCAATGAGCAGTTCTTC.

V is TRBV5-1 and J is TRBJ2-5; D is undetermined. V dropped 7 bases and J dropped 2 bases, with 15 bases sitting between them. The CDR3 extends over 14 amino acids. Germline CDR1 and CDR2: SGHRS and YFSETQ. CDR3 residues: CASSLKPPQETQYF. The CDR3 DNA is TGCGCCAGCTCACTGAAGCCCCCACAAGAGACCCAGTACTTC.